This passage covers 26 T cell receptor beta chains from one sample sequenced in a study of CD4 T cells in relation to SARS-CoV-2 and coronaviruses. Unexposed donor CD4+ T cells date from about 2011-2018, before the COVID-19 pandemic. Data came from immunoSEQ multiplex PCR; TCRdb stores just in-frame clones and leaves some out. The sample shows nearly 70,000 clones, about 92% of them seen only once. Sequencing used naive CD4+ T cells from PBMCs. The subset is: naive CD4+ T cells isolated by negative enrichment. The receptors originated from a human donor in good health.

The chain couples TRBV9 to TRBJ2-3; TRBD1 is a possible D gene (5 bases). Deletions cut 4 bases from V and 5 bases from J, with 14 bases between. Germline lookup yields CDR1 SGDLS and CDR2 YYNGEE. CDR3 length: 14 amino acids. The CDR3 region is CASSLTLGRDTQYF. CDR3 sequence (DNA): TGTGCCAGCAGCCTAACCCTGGGGCGAGATACGCAGTATTTT. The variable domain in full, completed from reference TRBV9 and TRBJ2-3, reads DSGVTQTPKHLITATGQRVTLRCSPRSGDLSVYWYQQSLDQGLQFLIQYYNGEERAKGNILERFSAQQFPDLHSELNLSSLELGDSALYFCASSLTLGRDTQYFGPGTRLTVL.

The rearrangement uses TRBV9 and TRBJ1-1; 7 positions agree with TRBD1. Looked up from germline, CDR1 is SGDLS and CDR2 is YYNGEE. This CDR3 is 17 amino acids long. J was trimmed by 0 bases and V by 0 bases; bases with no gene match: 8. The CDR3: CASSVAHSGGLNTEAFF. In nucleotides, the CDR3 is TGTGCCAGCAGCGTAGCCCACTCAGGGGGACTGAACACTGAAGCTTTCTTT.

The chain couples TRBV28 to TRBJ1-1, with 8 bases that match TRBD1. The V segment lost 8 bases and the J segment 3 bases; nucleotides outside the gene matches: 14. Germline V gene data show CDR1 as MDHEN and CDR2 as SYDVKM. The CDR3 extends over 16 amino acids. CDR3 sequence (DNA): TGTGCCAGCGGACCTGCAGGGGGCGCGGGGTACACTGAAGCTTTCTTT. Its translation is CASGPAGGAGYTEAFF.

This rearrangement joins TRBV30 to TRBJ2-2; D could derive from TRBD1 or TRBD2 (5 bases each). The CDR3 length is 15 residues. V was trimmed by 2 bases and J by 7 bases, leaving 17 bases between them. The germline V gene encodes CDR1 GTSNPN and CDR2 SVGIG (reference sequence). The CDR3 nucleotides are TGTGCCTGGAGTCTTCGGGACCGCCGCGGCGGGGAGCTGTTTTTT. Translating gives CAWSLRDRRGGELFF. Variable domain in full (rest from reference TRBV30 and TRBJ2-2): SQTIHQWPATLVQPVGSPLSLECTVEGTSNPNLYWYRQAAGRGLQLLFYSVGIGQISSEVPQNLSASRPQDRQFILSSKKLLLSDSGFYLCAWSLRDRRGGELFFGEGSRLTVL.

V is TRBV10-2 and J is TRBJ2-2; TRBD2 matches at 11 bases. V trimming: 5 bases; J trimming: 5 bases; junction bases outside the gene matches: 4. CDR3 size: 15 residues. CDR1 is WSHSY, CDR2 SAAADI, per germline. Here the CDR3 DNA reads TGCGCCAGCAGTCCGGGACTAGCGGAGACCGGGGAGCTGTTTTTT. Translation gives CASSPGLAETGELFF.

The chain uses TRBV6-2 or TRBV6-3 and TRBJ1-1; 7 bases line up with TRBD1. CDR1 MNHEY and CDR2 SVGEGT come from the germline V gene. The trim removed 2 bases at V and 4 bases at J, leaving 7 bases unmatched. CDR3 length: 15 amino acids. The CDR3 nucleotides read TGTGCCAGCAGTTACCCCGGACAGGACCCCACTGAAGCTTTCTTT. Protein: CASSYPGQDPTEAFF.

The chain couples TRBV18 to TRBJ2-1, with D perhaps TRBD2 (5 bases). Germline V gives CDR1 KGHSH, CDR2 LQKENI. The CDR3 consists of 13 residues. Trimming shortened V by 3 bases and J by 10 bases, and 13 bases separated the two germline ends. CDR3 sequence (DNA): TGTGCCAGCTCACCCCTCACTCCGGGAGAGCAGTTCTTC. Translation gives CASSPLTPGEQFF.

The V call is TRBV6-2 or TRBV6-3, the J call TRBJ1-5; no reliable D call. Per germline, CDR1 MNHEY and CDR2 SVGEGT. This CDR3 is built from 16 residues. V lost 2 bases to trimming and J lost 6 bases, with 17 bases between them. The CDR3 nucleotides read TGTGCCAGCAGTTACAGTAAGCGGTCGCCAGTTCAGCCCCAGCATTTT. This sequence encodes CASSYSKRSPVQPQHF.

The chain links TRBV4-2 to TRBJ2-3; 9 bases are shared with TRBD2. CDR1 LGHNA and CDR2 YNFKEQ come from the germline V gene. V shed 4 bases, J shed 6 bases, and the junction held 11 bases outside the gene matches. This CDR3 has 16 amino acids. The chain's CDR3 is CASSLGERGEGDTQYF. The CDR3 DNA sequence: TGTGCCAGCAGCCTGGGAGAGCGGGGGGAGGGGGATACGCAGTATTTT.

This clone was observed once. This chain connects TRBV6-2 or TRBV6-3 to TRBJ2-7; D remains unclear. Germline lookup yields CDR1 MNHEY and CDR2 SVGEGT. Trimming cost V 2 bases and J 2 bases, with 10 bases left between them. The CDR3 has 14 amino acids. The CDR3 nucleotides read TGTGCCAGCAGTTACCGAATCGGACCCTACGAGCAGTACTTC. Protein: CASSYRIGPYEQYF.

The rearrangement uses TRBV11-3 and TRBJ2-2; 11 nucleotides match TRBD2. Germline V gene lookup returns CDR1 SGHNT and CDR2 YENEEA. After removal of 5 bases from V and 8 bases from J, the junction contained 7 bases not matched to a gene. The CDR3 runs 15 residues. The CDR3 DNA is TGTGCCAGCAGCACCTCGACTAGCGGGAAGGGGGAGCTGTTTTTT. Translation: CASSTSTSGKGELFF.

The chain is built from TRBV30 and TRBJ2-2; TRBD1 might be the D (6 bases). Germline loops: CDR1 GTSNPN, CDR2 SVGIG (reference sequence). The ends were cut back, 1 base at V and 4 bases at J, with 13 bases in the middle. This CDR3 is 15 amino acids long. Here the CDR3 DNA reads TGTGCCTGGAGTGCGCCAGGGGTCGTCACCGGGGAGCTGTTTTTT. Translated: CAWSAPGVVTGELFF.

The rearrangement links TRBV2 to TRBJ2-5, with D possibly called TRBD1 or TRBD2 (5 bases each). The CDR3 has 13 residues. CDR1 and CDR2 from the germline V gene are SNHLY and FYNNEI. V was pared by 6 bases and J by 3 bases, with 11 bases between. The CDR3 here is CASSGVGEETQYF. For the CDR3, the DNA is TGTGCCAGCAGCGGTGTGGGGGAAGAGACCCAGTACTTC.

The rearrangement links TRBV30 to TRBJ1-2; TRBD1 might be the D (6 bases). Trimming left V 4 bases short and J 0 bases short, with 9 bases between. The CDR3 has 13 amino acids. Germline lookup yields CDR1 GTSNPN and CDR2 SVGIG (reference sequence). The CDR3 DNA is TGTGCCTGGAACGGACAGACTAACTATGGCTACACCTTC. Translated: CAWNGQTNYGYTF.

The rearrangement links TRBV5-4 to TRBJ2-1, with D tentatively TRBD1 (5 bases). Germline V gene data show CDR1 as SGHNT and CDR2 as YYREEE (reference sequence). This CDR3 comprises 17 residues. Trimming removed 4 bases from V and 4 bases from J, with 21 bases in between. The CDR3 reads CASSPQDTHLVYNEQFF. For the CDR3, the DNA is TGTGCCAGCAGCCCGCAGGACACCCATCTCGTATACAATGAGCAGTTCTTC.

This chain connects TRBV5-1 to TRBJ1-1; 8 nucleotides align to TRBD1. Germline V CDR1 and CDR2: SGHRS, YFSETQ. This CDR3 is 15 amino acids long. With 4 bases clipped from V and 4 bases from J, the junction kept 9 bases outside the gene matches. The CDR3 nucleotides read TGCGCCAGCAGCGTTCGCACTACAGGGGGCACTGAAGCTTTCTTT. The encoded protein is CASSVRTTGGTEAFF.

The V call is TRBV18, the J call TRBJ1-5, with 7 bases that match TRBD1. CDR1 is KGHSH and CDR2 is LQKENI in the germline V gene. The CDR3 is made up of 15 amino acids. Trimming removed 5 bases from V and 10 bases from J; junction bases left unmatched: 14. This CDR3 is CASSVQGMENSPQHF. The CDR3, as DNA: TGTGCCAGCTCAGTACAGGGGATGGAAAATTCCCCCCAGCATTTT.

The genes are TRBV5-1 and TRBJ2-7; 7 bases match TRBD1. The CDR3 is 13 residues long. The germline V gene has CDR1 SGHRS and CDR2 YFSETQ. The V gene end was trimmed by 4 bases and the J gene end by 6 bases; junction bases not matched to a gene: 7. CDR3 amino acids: CASSITGVSEQYF. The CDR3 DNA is TGCGCCAGCAGCATAACAGGGGTTAGCGAGCAGTACTTC.

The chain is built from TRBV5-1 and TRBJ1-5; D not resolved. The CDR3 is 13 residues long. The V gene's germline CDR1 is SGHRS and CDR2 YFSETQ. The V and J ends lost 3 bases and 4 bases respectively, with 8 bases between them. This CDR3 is CASSSEINQPQHF. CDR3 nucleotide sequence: TGCGCCAGCAGCTCCGAGATAAATCAGCCCCAGCATTTT.

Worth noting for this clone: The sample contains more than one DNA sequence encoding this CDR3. DNA of the CDR3: TGTGCCAGCAGTGACCAGGGGGTGGGGTACGAGCAGTACTTC. Translated: CASSDQGVGYEQYF. The chain employs TRBV2 and TRBJ2-7, with 7 bases matching TRBD1. The CDR3 has 14 residues. Germline CDR1 reads SNHLY; CDR2 reads FYNNEI. V trimming: 3 bases; J trimming: 4 bases; junction bases outside the gene matches: 6.

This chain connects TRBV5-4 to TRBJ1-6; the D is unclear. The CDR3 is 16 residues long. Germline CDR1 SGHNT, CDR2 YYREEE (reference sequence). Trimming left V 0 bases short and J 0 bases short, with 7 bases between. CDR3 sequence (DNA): TGTGCCAGCAGCTTGGTGGGGAGCTCCTATAATTCACCCCTCCACTTT. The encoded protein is CASSLVGSSYNSPLHF.

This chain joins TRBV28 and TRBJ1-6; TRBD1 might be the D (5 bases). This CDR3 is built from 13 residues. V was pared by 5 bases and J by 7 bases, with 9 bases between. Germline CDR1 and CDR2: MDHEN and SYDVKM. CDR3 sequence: CASSIYRNSPLHF. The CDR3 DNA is TGTGCCAGCAGTATTTACAGGAATTCACCCCTCCACTTT.

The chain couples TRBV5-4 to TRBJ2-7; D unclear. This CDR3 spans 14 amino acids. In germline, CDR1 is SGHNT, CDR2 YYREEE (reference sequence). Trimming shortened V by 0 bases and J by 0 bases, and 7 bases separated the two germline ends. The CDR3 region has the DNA TGTGCCAGCAGCTTGGTAGAAAGCTCCTACGAGCAGTACTTC. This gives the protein CASSLVESSYEQYF.

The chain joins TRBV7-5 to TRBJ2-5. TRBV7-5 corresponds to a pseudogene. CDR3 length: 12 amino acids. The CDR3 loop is CVRTPKRKTQYF. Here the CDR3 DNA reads TGTGTCAGAACCCCGAAACGTAAGACCCAGTACTTC.

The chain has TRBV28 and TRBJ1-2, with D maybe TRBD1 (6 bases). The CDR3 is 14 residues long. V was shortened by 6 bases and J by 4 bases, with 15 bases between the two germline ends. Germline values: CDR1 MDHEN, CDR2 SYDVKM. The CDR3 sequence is CASREGGIRYGYTF. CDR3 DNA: TGTGCCAGCAGAGAGGGGGGGATTCGCTATGGCTACACCTTC.

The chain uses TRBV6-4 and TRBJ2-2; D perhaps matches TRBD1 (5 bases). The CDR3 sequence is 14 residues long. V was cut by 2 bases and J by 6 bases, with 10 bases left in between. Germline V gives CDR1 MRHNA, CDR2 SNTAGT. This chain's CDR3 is CASSDRGSPGELFF. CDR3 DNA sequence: TGTGCCAGCAGTGACAGGGGTTCCCCCGGGGAGCTGTTTTTT.